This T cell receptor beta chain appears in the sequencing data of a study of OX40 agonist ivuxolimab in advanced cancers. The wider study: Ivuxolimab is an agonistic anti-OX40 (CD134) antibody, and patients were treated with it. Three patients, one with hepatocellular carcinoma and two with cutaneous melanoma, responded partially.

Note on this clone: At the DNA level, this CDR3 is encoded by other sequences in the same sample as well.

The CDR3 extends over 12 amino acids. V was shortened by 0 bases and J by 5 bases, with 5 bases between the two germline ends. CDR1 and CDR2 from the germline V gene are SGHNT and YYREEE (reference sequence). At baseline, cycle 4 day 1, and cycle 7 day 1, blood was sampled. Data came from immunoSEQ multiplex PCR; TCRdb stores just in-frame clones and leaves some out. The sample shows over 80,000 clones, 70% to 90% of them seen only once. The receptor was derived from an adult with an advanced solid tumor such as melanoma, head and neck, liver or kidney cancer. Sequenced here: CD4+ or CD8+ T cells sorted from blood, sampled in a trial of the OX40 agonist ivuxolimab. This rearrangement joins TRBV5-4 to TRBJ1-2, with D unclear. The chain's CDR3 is CASSLDIYGYTF. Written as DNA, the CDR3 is TGTGCCAGCAGCTTGGACATATATGGCTACACCTTC.